The 17 T cell receptor beta chains below come from one sample, sequenced in a study of spatial heterogeneity in lung cancer. TCRdb itself ran the 5' RACE reads through MiXCR, one entry per CDR3 protein. The sample lists approximately 12,000 distinct CDR3 sequences, 5% to 5.5% occurring once. The time point is: sample taken at primary tumor resection. Sequencing covered unsorted whole RNA taken from tumor, nontumor lung or frozen PBMC. The input for sequencing was lung tumor tissue, taken at surgery. The receptors come from a human donor with early-stage non-small cell lung cancer.

The sample holds many counts of this clonotype. This beta chain came through as a stray read in a library set up for alpha chains, and its size says little. The gene calls are TRBV20-1 and TRBJ2-1; TRBD1 might be the D (7 bases). Germline V CDR1 and CDR2: DFQATT, SNEGSKA (reference sequence). The V end lost 0 bases, the J end lost 7 bases, and 16 bases lay between the germline ends. The CDR3 contains 15 residues. DNA of the CDR3: TGCAGTGCTAGAGATCGCCCAGGGGGGAGGAATGAGCAGTTCTTC. Translation: CSARDRPGGRNEQFF.

This clonotype was counted at least ten times. As an off-target read in a library built for alpha chains, this beta chain has a frequency of little significance. The chain combines TRBV5-1 with TRBJ2-1; TRBD2 matches at 11 bases. CDR3 length: 14 residues. The V gene end was trimmed by 7 bases and the J gene end by 9 bases; junction bases not matched to a gene: 9. Germline-derived CDR1 and CDR2 are SGHRS and YFSETQ. The CDR3 here is CASGTSGFTGEQFF. The DNA for the CDR3 is TGCGCCAGCGGGACTAGCGGATTTACCGGTGAGCAGTTCTTC.

About this clonotype: Little can be read into the size of this beta chain, an off-target read in a library designed for alpha chains. The rearrangement uses TRBV7-9 and TRBJ2-3, with D possibly TRBD2 on 7 matching bases. The V and J ends lost 2 bases and 0 bases respectively, with 15 bases between them. This CDR3 is 17 amino acids long. Germline CDR1 reads SEHNR; CDR2 reads FQNEAQ (reference sequence). This CDR3 is CASSLHTGGLSTDTQYF. In DNA, the CDR3 is TGTGCCAGCAGCTTACATACGGGGGGCTTAAGCACAGATACGCAGTATTTT.

This clonotype appeared many times. The library was designed around alpha chains, so this beta chain is a stray read whose abundance carries little weight. The chain has TRBV11-3 and TRBJ2-2; 9 bases map to TRBD2. This CDR3 has 17 amino acids. The V gene's germline CDR1 is SGHNT and CDR2 YENEEA. V lost 4 bases and J lost 4; bases outside the gene matches: 10. CDR3 region: CASSSGLAPSGTGELFF. The CDR3 nucleotides are TGTGCCAGCAGCTCGGGACTAGCCCCCTCGGGCACCGGGGAGCTGTTTTTT.

At least ten counts were recorded for this clonotype. This beta chain was picked up by a library intended for alpha chains and is off target, so its count carries little meaning. The J gene is TRBJ2-3, the V gene TRBV24-1, with 7 bases lining up with TRBD1. This CDR3 comprises 15 residues. The germline V gene encodes CDR1 KGHDR and CDR2 SFDVKD. V lost 3 bases to trimming and J lost 0 bases; unmatched junction nucleotides: 2. CDR3 amino acids: CATSDTTGSTDTQYF. DNA for the CDR3: TGTGCCACCAGTGATACGACAGGGAGCACAGATACGCAGTATTTT.

This clonotype was seen ten or more times. This beta chain is an off-target read within a library intended for alpha chains, so its frequency means little. This chain links TRBV12-3 or TRBV12-4 with TRBJ2-3; perhaps TRBD2 as D (6 bases). There are 14 residues in the CDR3. Trimming removed 6 bases at V and 1 base at J, with 11 bases between. Here the CDR3 reads CASSPVAGTDTQYF. CDR3 coding DNA: TGTGCCAGCAGCCCCGTAGCGGGCACAGATACGCAGTATTTT.

Relative to its sample, this clonotype is medium-sized (0.01 to 0.1%). Since it is a stray read in a library aimed at alpha chains, this beta chain has a size that is not meaningful. For the CDR3, the DNA is TGTGCCAGCCGCGGACAGGGAGTTCCCTACGGCTATGGCTACACCTTC. Its translation: CASRGQGVPYGYGYTF. The chain joins TRBV6-5 to TRBJ1-2; 8 nucleotides agree with TRBD1. CDR3 length: 16 residues. Trimming at V came to 8 bases and at J to 4 bases, leaving 15 bases not matched to a gene. CDR1 is MNHEY, CDR2 SVGAGI, per germline.

This clonotype has at least ten counts. This beta chain turned up in a library designed for alpha chains; as an off-target read, its abundance says little. The chain has TRBV19 and TRBJ1-2; 9 bases are shared with TRBD1. V lost 8 bases, J lost 8 bases, and 3 bases stayed unmatched. Germline V gene sequence: CDR1 LNHDA, CDR2 SQIVND (reference sequence). This CDR3 spans 11 amino acids. CDR3 sequence: CASATGGGYTF. DNA of the CDR3: TGTGCCAGTGCTACAGGGGGCGGCTACACCTTC. Complete variable domain (other parts from reference TRBV19 and TRBJ1-2): DGGITQSPKYLFRKEGQNVTLSCEQNLNHDAMYWYRQDPGQGLRLIYYSQIVNDFQKGDIAEGYSVSREKKESFPLTVTSAQKNPTAFYLCASATGGGYTFGSGTRLTVV.

At least ten counts were recorded for this clonotype. This beta chain is a stray sequence in a library constructed for alpha chains; its clone size is not meaningful. V and J are TRBV4-2 and TRBJ1-1; 8 bases fit TRBD1. The V and J ends lost 4 bases and 0 bases, in that order; junction bases with no gene match: 7. From germline, CDR1 is LGHNA and CDR2 YNFKEQ. The CDR3 sequence is 16 residues long. This CDR3 is CASSLGTGLLNTEAFF. Here the CDR3 DNA reads TGTGCCAGCAGCCTTGGGACAGGCCTATTGAACACTGAAGCTTTCTTT.

This clonotype came up many times. Little can be read into the size of this beta chain, an off-target read in a library designed for alpha chains. The rearrangement joins TRBV7-2 to TRBJ2-6; possible D gene TRBD2, 5 bases. Germline values: CDR1 SGHTA, CDR2 FQGNSA. This CDR3 spans 18 amino acids. Trimming left V 3 bases short and J 0 bases short, with 15 bases between. The CDR3 DNA sequence: TGTGCCAGCAGCTTCACTTCGCGGGTCAACTCTGGGGCCAACGTCCTGACTTTC. Residues: CASSFTSRVNSGANVLTF. Filled out from reference TRBV7-2 and TRBJ2-6, the complete variable domain reads GAGVSQSPSNKVTEKGKDVELRCDPISGHTALYWYRQSLGQGLEFLIYFQGNSAPDKSGLPSDRFSAERTGGSVSTLTIQRTQQEDSAVYLCASSFTSRVNSGANVLTFGAGSRLTVL.

This clonotype showed up just a few times. For a library built for alpha chains, this beta chain is a stray read; little rests on its size. This chain joins TRBV30 and TRBJ1-1; D ambiguous. This CDR3 region has 12 residues. Germline lookup yields CDR1 GTSNPN and CDR2 SVGIG (reference sequence). V lost 7 bases to trimming and J lost 1 base, with 10 bases between them. The CDR3 nucleotides read TGTGCCTTAAGGGCGGGGAACACTGAAGCTTTCTTT. It specifies CALRAGNTEAFF.

For this clonotype: One end of the junction varies from germline; a read error may be responsible. This beta chain lies outside the target of a library built for alpha chains; its clone size means little. This chain joins TRBV7-9 and TRBJ2-1; D is possibly TRBD1 (5 bases). Germline V gives CDR1 SEHNR, CDR2 FQNEAQ (reference sequence). The CDR3 runs 16 residues. For the CDR3, the DNA is TGTGCCAACAGCTTAGCACGACAGTGGTCCTACAATGAGCAGTTCTTC. It is translated as CANSLARQWSYNEQFF.

There are many counts of this clonotype. A library made for alpha chains picked up this beta chain off target, so its size means little. The chain carries TRBV21-1 and TRBJ1-1; TRBD1 is the table's D call and was not checked against the DNA. TRBV21-1 is annotated as a pseudogene. The CDR3 loop spans 14 amino acids. In DNA form, the CDR3 reads TGTGCCAGCAGCACCCAAAGAGGGGTCCCTGAAGCTTTCTTT. Its protein is CASSTQRGVPEAFF.

By share of the sample, this clonotype is medium-sized. The size of this beta chain means little, since it is a stray read in a library made for alpha chains. The V and J genes are TRBV3-1 and TRBJ1-6, with TRBD1 identical over 8 bases. The CDR3 length is 14 residues. Per germline, CDR1 LGHDT and CDR2 YNNKEL (reference sequence). The junction had 3 bases not matched to a gene; V was cut back by 1 base and J by 10 bases. In nucleotides, the CDR3 is TGTGCCAGCAGCCAAGGGACAGGGTTGTCACCCCTCCACTTT. It translates to CASSQGTGLSPLHF. Full variable domain (rest looked up from reference TRBV3-1 and TRBJ1-6): DTAVSQTPKYLVTQMGNDKSIKCEQNLGHDTMYWYKQDSKKFLKIMFSYNNKELIINETVPNRFSPKSPDKAHLNLHINSLELGDSAVYFCASSQGTGLSPLHFGNGTRLTVT.

Details on this clonotype: In a library made to pick up alpha chains, this beta chain is a stray read with a size that means little. The chain employs TRBV28 and TRBJ2-3, with D possibly matching TRBD2 (6 bases). CDR1 and CDR2 from the germline V gene are MDHEN and SYDVKM. V lost 6 bases, J lost 6 bases, and 22 bases lay in between. The CDR3 has 16 amino acids. As DNA, the CDR3 is TGTGCCAGCAGCTCCGCTGAAGCGGGCGGAGTGGATACGCAGTATTTT. It translates to CASSSAEAGGVDTQYF.

This clonotype was recorded many times. As an off-target read in a library built for alpha chains, this beta chain has a frequency of little significance. CDR3 sequence: CASSSMLTGVTEAFF. The CDR3 region has the DNA TGTGCCAGCAGCTCAATGCTTACAGGGGTTACTGAAGCTTTCTTT. The genes are TRBV5-5 and TRBJ1-1, with 7 nucleotides matching TRBD1. The CDR3 has 15 amino acids. The junction had 10 bases not matched to a gene; V was cut back by 3 bases and J by 5 bases. The germline V gene encodes CDR1 SGHKS and CDR2 YYEKEE (reference sequence).

There are many counts of this clonotype. In a library made to pick up alpha chains, this beta chain is a stray read with a size that means little. This rearrangement joins TRBV7-2 to TRBJ2-2; a possible D gene is TRBD2 (6 bases). Germline V gives CDR1 SGHTA, CDR2 FQGNSA. Trimming removed 5 bases at V and 7 bases at J, with 14 bases between. CDR3 size: 14 residues. The DNA for the CDR3 is TGTGCCAGCAGCCCACGGCGGGGATTCGGGGAGCTGTTTTTT. Amino acid sequence: CASSPRRGFGELFF.